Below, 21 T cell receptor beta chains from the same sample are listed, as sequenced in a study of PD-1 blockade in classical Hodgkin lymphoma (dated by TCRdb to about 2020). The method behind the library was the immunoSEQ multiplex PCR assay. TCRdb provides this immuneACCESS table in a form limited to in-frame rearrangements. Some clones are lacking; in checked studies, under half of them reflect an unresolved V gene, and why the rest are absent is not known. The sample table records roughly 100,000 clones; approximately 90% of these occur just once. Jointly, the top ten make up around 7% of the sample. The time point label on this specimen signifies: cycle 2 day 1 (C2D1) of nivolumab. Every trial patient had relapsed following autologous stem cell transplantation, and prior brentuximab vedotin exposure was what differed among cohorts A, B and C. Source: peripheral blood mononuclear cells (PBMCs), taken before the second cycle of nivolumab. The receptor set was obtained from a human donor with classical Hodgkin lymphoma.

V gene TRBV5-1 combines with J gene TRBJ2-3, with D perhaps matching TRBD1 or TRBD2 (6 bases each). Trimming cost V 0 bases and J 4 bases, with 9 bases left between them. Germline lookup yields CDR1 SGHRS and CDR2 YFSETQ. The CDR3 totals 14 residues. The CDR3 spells CASSLGGGPDTQYF. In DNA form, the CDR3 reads TGCGCCAGCAGCTTGGGAGGGGGGCCAGATACGCAGTATTTT.

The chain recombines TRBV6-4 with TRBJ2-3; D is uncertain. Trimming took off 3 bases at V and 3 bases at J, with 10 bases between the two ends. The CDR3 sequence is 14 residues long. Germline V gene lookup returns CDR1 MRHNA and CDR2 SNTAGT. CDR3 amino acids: CASSEGKWTDTQYF. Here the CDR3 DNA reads TGTGCCAGCAGTGAGGGAAAGTGGACAGATACGCAGTATTTT.

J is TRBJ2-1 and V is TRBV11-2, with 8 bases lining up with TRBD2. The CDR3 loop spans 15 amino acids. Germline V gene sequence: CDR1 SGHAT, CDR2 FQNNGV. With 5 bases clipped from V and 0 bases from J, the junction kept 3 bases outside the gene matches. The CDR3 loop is CASSISGDSYNEQFF. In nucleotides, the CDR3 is TGTGCCAGCAGCATTAGCGGGGACTCCTACAATGAGCAGTTCTTC.

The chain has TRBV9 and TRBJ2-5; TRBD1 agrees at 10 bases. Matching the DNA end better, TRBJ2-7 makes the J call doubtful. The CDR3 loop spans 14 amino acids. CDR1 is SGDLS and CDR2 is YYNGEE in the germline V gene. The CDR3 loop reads CASSRDRGTLEQYF. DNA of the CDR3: TGTGCCAGCAGCCGGGACAGGGGAACCCTCGAGCAGTACTTC.

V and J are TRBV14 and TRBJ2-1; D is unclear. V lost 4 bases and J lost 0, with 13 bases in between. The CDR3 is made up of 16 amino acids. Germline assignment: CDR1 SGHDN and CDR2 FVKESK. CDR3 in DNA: TGTGCCAGCAGCCTCTTTTCTAGTCACTCCTACAATGAGCAGTTCTTC. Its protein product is CASSLFSSHSYNEQFF.

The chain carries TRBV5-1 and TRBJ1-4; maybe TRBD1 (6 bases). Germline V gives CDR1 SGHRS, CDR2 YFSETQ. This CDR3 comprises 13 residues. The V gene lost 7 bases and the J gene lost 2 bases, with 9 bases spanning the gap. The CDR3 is CASYGGTNEKLFF. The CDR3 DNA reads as TGCGCCAGCTACGGGGGCACTAATGAAAAACTGTTTTTT.

The CDR3 bases are TGTGCCAGCTCACCACAGGGCTCCGAGACCCAGTACTTC. It codes for CASSPQGSETQYF. The chain carries TRBV18 and TRBJ2-5; D gene uncertain. V was trimmed by 1 base and J by 5 bases, leaving 8 bases between them. The CDR3 loop spans 13 amino acids. CDR1 is KGHSH and CDR2 is LQKENI in the germline V gene.

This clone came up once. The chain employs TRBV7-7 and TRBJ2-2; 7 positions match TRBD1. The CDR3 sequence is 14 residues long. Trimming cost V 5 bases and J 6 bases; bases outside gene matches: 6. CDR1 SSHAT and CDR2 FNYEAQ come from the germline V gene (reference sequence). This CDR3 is CASSRGQVAGELFF. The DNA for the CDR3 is TGTGCCAGCAGCCGCGGACAGGTCGCCGGGGAGCTGTTTTTT.

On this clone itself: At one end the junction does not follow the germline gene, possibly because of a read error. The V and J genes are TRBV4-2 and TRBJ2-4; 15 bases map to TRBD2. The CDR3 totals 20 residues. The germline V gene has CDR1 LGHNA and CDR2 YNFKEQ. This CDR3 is CASNQVGLAGGRSKENIQYF. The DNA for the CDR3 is TGTGCCAGCAACCAAGTAGGACTAGCGGGGGGGAGGAGTAAGGAAAACATTCAGTACTTC.

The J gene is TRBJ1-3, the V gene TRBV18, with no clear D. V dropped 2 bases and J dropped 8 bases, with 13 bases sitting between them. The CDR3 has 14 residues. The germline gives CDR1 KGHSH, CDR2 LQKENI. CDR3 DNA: TGTGCCAGCTCACCAGGGATTCCTGGGGACACCATATATTTT. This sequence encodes CASSPGIPGDTIYF.

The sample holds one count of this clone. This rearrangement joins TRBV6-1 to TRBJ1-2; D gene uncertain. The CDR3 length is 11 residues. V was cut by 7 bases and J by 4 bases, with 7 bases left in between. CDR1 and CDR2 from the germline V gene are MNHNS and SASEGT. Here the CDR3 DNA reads TGTGCCAGCAATCCGCTCTATGGCTACACCTTC. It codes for CASNPLYGYTF.

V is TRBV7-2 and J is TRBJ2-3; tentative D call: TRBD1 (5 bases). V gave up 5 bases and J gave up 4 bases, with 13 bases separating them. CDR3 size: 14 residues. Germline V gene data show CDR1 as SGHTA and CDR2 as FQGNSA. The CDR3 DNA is TGTGCCAGCAGCACGTCAGGGTTCGCAGATACGCAGTATTTT. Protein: CASSTSGFADTQYF.

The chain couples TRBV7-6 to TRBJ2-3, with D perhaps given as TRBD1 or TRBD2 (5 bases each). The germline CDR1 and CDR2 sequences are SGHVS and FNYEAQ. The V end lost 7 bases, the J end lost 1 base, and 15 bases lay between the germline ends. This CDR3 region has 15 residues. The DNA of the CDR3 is TGTGCCAGCAATCAATTTCGGGGCCGCACAGATACGCAGTATTTT. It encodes CASNQFRGRTDTQYF.

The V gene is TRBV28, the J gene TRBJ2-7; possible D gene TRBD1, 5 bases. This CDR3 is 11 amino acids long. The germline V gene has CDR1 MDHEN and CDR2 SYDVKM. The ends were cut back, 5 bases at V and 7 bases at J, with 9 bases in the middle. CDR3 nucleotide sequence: TGTGCCAGCAGTGGGGCAGCGGAGCAGTACTTC. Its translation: CASSGAAEQYF.

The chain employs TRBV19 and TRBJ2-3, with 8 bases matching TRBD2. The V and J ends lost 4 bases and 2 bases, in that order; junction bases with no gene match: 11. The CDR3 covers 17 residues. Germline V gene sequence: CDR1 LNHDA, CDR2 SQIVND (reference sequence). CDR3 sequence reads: CASSRGGTSALTDTQYF. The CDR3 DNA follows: TGTGCCAGTAGTAGAGGAGGGACTAGTGCACTCACAGATACGCAGTATTTT.

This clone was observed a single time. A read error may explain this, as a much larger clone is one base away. This CDR3 is CATSRGQAYNEQFF. The CDR3 DNA sequence: TGTGCCACCAGCAGAGGACAGGCCTACAATGAGCAGTTCTTC. The chain carries TRBV15 and TRBJ2-1, with D possibly TRBD1 on 6 matching bases. Per the germline V gene, CDR1 is LNHNV and CDR2 is YYDKDF (reference sequence). V shed 1 base and J shed 2 bases, with 6 bases lying between them. The CDR3 length is 14 residues.

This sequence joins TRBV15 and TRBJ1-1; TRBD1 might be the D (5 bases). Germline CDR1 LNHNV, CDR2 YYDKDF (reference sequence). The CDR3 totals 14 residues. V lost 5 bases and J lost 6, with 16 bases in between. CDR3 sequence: CATSPGARDSEAFF. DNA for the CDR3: TGTGCCACCAGCCCCGGGGCCAGGGATTCTGAAGCTTTCTTT.

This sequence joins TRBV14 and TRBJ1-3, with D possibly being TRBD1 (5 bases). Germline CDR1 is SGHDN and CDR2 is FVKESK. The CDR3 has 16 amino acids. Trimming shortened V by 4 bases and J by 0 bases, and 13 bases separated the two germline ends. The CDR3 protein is CASSLPGGVSGNTIYF. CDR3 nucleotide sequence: TGTGCCAGCAGCCTCCCCGGGGGGGTCTCTGGAAACACCATATATTTT. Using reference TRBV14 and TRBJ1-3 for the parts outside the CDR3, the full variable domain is EAGVTQFPSHSVIEKGQTVTLRCDPISGHDNLYWYRRVMGKEIKFLLHFVKESKQDESGMPNNRFLAERTGGTYSTLKVQPAELEDSGVYFCASSLPGGVSGNTIYFGEGSWLTVV.

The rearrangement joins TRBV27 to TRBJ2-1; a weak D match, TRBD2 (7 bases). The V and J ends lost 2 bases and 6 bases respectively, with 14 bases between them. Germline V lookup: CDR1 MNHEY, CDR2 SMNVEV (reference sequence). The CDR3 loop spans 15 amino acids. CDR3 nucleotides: TGTGCCAGCAGTTTACTCGCGGGGGCCCTCAATGAGCAGTTCTTC. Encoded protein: CASSLLAGALNEQFF.

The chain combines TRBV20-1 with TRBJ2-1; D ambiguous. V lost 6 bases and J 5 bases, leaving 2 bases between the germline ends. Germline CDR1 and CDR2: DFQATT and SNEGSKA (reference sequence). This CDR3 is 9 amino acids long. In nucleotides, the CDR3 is TGCAGTGCCCACAATGAGCAGTTCTTC. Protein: CSAHNEQFF.

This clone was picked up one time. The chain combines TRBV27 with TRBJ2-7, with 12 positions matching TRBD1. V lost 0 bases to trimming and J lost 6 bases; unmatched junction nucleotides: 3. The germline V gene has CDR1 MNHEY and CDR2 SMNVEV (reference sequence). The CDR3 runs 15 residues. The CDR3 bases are TGTGCCAGCAGTTTATCCGGGACAGGGGGCTTCGAGCAGTACTTC. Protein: CASSLSGTGGFEQYF.